Sequencing of this T cell receptor beta chain was carried out in a study of Ad26.COV2.S vaccination and SARS-CoV-2 variants. On the study more broadly: Once or twice, 56 days apart, Ad26.COV2.S was delivered intramuscularly.

The CDR3 has 15 residues. Germline V gene data show CDR1 as MNHEY and CDR2 as SVGEGT. V was shortened by 5 bases and J by 0 bases, with 11 bases between the two germline ends. Measured with immunoSEQ multiplex PCR; TCRdb has only the in-frame clones, and not every one. This sample has about 350,000 clones, with around 88% found just once. Concerning this clone: Its antigen remains unknown.

As to treatment: roughly 18 received Ad26.COV2.S at low or high dose, single or two shots; a few received placebo; per-sample allocation not given. After the first vaccine or placebo injection, samples were drawn on day 63. An Ad26 vector expressing Wuhan-strain SARS-CoV-2 spike constituted the vaccine. Notes on the study in general: The analyses of TCR breadth and depth may have understated the size of total T cell responses. In vaccinated individuals, spike-specific CD8+ and CD4+ T cell responses reportedly displayed substantial breadth.

Here the sequenced sample was peripheral blood, taken in a trial of Ad26.COV2.S vaccine versus placebo. The gene calls are TRBV6-2 or TRBV6-3 and TRBJ1-5, with D tentatively TRBD1 (5 bases). The source is a person aged 18-60 years who received the Ad26.COV2.S COVID-19 vaccine or a placebo. This chain's CDR3 is CASSTPGFSNQPQHF. CDR3 bases: TGTGCCAGCAGTACCCCAGGGTTTAGCAATCAGCCCCAGCATTTT.